This T cell receptor (beta chain) originates from a study of cytotoxic CD8 clonotypes in ibrutinib-treated CLL. As for this clone: The antigen is unknown.

Study findings and constraints: Baseline levels of clonality went above those of age-matched healthy donors and moved with circulating CD8+ T-cell counts.

Per the germline V gene, CDR1 is MGHRA and CDR2 is YSYEKL. The CDR3 runs to 17 residues. The V end lost 0 bases, the J end lost 6 bases, and 17 bases lay between the germline ends. Profiled with immunoSEQ multiplex PCR; TCRdb holds only in-frame clones, not every one. This table has 250,000 to 350,000 clones, 65% to 85% appearing once. This sequence originates from a human donor with chronic lymphocytic leukemia. The input for sequencing was PBMCs, taken at disease progression, from a patient treated with ibrutinib. The chain links TRBV4-1 to TRBJ2-2; D unclear. The CDR3 loop is CASSQDYRFFHPGELFF. The CDR3 nucleotides are TGCGCCAGCAGCCAAGATTATCGGTTCTTTCATCCCGGGGAGCTGTTTTTT.